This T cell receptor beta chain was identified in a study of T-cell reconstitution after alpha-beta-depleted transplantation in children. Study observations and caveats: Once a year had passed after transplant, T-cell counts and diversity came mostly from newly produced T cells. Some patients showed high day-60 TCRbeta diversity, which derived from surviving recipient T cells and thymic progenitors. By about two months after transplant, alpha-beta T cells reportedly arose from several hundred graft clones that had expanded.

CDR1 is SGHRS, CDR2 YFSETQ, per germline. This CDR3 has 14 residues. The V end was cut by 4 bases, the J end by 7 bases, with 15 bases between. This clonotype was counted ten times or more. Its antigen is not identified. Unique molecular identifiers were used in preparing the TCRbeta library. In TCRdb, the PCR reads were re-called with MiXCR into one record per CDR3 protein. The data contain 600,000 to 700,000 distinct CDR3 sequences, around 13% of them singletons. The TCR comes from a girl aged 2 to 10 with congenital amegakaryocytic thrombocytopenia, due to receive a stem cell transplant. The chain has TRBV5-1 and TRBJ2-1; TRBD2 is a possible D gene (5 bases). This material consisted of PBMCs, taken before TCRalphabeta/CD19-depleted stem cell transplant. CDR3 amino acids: CASSGGAAANEQFF. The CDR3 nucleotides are TGCGCCAGCAGCGGAGGCGCGGCGGCTAATGAGCAGTTCTTC.